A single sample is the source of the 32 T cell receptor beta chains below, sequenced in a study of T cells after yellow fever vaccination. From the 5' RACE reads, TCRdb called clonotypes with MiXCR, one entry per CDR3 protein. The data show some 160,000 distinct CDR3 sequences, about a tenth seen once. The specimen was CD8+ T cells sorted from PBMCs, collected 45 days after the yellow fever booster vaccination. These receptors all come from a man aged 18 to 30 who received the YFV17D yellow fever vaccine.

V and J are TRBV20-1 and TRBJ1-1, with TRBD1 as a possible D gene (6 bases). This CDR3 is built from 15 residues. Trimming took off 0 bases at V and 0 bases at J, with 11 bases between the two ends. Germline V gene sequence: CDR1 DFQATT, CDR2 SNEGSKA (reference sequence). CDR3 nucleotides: TGCAGTGCTAGAGATCTGACAGGCCTGAACACTGAAGCTTTCTTT. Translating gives CSARDLTGLNTEAFF.

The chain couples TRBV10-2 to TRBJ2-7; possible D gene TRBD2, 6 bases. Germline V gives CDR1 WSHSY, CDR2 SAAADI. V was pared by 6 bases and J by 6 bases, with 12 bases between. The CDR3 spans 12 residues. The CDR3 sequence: CASRAGGSEQYF. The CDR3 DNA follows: TGCGCCAGCAGGGCCGGAGGGAGCGAGCAGTACTTC.

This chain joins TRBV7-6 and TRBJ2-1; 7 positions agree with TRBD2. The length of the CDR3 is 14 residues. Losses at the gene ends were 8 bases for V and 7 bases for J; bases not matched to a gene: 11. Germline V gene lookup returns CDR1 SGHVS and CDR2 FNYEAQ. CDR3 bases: TGTGCCAGCGGTAAGGCGGGGAGGGAGAATGAGCAGTTCTTC. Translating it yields CASGKAGRENEQFF.

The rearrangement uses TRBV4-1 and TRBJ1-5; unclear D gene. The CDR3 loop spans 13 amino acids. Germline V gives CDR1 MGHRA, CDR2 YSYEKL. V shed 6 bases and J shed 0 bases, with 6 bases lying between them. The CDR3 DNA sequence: TGCGCCAGCAGTACGTATAGCAATCAGCCCCAGCATTTT. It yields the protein CASSTYSNQPQHF.

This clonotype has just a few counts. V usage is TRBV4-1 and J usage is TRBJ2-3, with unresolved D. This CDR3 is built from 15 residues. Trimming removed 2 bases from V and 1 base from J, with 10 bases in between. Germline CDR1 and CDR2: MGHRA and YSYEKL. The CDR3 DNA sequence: TGCGCCAGCAGCCAATGGTCCCCCCGCACAGATACGCAGTATTTT. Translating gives CASSQWSPRTDTQYF.

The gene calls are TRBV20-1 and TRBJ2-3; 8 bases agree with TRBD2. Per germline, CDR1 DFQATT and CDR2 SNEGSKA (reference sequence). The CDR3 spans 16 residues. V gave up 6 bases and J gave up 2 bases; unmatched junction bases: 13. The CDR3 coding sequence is TGCAGTGCCCCGCTGCCCGGGGGGGCCGACACAGATACGCAGTATTTT. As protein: CSAPLPGGADTDTQYF.

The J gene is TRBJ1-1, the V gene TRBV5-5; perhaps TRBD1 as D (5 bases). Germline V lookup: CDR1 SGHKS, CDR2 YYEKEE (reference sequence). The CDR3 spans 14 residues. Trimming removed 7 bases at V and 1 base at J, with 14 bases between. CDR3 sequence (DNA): TGTGCCAGCCAGGGAGGGTGGGGGAACACTGAAGCTTTCTTT. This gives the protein CASQGGWGNTEAFF.

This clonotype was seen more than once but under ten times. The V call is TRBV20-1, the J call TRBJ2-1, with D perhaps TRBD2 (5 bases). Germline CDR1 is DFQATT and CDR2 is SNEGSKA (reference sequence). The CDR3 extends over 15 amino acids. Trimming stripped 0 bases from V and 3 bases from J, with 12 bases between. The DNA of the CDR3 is TGCAGTGCTAGAGATCCGGGGAGTATCTACAATGAGCAGTTCTTC. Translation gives CSARDPGSIYNEQFF.

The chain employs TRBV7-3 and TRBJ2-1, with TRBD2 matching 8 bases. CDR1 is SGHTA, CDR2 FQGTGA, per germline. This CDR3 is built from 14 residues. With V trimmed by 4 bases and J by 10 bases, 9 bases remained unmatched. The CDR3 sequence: CASSSDGGADEQFF. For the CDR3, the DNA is TGTGCCAGCAGCTCCGACGGGGGGGCGGACGAGCAGTTCTTC.

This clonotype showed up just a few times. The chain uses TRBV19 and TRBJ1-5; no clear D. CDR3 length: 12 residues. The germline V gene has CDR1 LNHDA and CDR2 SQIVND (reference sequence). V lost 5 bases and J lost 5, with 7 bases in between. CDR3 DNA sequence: TGTGCCAGTAGTGAGGGAGATCAGCCCCAGCATTTT. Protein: CASSEGDQPQHF.

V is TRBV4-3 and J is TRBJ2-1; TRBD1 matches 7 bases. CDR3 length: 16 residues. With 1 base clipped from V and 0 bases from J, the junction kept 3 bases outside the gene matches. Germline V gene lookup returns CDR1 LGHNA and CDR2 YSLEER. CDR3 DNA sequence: TGCGCCAGCAGCCAAGGACAGGGTAGCTCCTACAATGAGCAGTTCTTC. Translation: CASSQGQGSSYNEQFF.

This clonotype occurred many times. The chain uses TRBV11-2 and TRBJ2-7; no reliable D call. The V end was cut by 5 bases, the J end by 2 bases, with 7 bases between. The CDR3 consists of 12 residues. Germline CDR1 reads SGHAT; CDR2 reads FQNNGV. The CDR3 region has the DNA TGTGCCAGCAGCCTGATAACCTACGAGCAGTACTTC. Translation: CASSLITYEQYF.

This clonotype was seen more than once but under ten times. The CDR3 protein is CASSISVGNGYTF. CDR3 sequence (DNA): TGTGCCAGTAGTATATCGGTGGGGAATGGCTACACCTTC. The chain joins TRBV19 to TRBJ1-2, with D hard to call. CDR1 LNHDA and CDR2 SQIVND come from the germline V gene (reference sequence). CDR3 size: 13 residues. V was pared by 2 bases and J by 6 bases, with 10 bases between.

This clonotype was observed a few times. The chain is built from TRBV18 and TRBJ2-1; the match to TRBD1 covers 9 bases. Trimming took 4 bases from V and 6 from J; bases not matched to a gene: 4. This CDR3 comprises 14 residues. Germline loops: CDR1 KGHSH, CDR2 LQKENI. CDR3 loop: CASSRPGQGNEQFF. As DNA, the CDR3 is TGTGCCAGCTCACGGCCGGGACAGGGCAATGAGCAGTTCTTC. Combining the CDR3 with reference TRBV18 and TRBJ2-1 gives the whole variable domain NAGVMQNPRHLVRRRGQEARLRCSPMKGHSHVYWYRQLPEEGLKFMVYLQKENIIDESGMPKERFSAEFPKEGPSILRIQQVVRGDSAAYFCASSRPGQGNEQFFGPGTRLTVL.

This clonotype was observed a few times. CDR3: CASRSGTGVTEAFF. Here the CDR3 DNA reads TGTGCCAGCAGATCCGGGACAGGGGTGACTGAAGCTTTCTTT. The chain carries TRBV12-3 or TRBV12-4 and TRBJ1-1, with 10 bases lining up with TRBD1. The J segment lost 5 bases and the V segment lost 6 bases, leaving 6 bases of the junction unmatched. The CDR3 loop spans 14 amino acids.

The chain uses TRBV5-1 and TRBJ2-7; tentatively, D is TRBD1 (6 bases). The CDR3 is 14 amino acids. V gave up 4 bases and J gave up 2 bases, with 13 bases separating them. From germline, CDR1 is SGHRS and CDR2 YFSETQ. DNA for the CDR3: TGCGCCAGCAGCCTTGGGGACACAACCTACGAGCAGTACGTC. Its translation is CASSLGDTTYEQYV.

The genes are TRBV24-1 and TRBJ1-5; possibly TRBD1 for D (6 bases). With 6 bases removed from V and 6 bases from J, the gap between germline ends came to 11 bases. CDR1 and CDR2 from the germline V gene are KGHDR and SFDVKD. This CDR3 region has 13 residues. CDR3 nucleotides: TGTGCCACCAGTACAGGGTACGGTCAGCCCCAGCATTTT. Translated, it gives CATSTGYGQPQHF.

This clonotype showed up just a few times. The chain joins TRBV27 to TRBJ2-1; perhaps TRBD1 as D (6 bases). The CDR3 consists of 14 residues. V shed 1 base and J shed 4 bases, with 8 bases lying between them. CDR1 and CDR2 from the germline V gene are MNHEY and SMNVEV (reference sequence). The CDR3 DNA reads TGTGCCAGCAGTTTATTGACAGGTTACAATGAGCAGTTCTTC. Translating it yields CASSLLTGYNEQFF.

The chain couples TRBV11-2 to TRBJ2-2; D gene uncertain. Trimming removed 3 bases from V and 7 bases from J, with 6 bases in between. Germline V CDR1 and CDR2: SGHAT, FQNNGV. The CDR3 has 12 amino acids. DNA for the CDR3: TGTGCCAGCAGCTTCTTAGACGGGGAGCTGTTTTTT. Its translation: CASSFLDGELFF.

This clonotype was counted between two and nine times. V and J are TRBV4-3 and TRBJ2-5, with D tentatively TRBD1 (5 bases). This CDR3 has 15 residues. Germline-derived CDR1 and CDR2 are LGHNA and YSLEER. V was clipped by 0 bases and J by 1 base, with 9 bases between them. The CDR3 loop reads CASSQDWGLQETQYF. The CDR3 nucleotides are TGCGCCAGCAGCCAAGATTGGGGCCTCCAAGAGACCCAGTACTTC.

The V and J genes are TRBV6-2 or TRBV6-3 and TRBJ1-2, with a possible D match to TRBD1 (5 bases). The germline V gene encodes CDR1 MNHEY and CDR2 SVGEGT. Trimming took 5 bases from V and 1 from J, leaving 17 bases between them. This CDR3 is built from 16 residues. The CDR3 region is CASSPHHGGDNYGYTF. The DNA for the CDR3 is TGTGCCAGCAGTCCCCACCACGGGGGGGATAACTATGGCTACACCTTC.

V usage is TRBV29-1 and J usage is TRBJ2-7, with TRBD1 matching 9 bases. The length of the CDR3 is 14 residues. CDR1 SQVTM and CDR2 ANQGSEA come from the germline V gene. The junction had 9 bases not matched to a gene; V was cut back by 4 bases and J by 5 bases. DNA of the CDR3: TGCAGCGTTGGATGGGACAGGGCATTGGACGAGCAGTACTTC. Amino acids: CSVGWDRALDEQYF.

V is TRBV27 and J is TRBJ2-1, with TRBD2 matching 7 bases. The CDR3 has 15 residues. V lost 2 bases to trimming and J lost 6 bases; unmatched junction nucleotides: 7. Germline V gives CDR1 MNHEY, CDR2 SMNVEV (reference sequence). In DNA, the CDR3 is TGTGCCAGCAGTTTAACTCTCCGACTAGCCAATGAGCAGTTCTTC. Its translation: CASSLTLRLANEQFF.

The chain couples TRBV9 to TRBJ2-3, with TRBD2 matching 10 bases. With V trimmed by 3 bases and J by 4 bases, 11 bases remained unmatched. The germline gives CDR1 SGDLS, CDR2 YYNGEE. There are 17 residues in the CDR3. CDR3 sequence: CASSGGILAGEPDTQYF. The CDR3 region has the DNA TGTGCCAGCAGCGGCGGGATTCTAGCGGGGGAGCCAGATACGCAGTATTTT.

CDR3 in DNA: TGTGCCAGCAGTCTAAGGCCTGACAGGGCCCACGAGCAGTACTTC. It specifies CASSLRPDRAHEQYF. The V call is TRBV27, the J call TRBJ2-7; 7 bases fit TRBD1. The CDR3 has 15 amino acids. V lost 5 bases, J lost 5 bases, and 12 bases stayed unmatched. CDR1 is MNHEY, CDR2 SMNVEV, per germline (reference sequence).

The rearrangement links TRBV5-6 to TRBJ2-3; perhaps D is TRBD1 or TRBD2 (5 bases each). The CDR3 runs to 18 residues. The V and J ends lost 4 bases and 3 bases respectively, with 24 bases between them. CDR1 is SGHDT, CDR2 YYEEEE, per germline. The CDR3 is CASSPRWSGRILTDTQYF. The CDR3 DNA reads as TGTGCCAGCAGCCCGAGGTGGTCGGGACGCATCCTTACAGATACGCAGTATTTT.

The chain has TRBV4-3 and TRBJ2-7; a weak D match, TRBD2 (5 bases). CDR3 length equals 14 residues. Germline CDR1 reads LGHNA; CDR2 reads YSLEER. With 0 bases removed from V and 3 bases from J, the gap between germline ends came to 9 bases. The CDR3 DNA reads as TGCGCCAGCAGCCAAGATGAGGGAAGCTACGAGCAGTACTTC. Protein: CASSQDEGSYEQYF.

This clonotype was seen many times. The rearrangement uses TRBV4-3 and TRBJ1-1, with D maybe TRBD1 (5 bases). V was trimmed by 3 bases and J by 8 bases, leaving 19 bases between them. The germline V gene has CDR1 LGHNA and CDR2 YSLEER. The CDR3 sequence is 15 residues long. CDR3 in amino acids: CASSQSLEGPSEAFF. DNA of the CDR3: TGCGCCAGCAGCCAGAGCCTCGAGGGGCCGTCCGAAGCTTTCTTT.

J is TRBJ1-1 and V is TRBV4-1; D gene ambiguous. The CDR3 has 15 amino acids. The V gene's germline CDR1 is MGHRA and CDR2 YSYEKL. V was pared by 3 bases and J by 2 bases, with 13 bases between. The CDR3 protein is CASSQVSGRNTEAFF. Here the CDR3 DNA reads TGCGCCAGCAGCCAGGTCTCGGGCCGAAACACTGAAGCTTTCTTT.

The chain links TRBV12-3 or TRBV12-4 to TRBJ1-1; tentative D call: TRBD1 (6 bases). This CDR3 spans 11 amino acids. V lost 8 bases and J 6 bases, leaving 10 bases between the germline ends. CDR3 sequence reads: CASGGAAEAFF. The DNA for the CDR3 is TGTGCCAGCGGGGGGGCGGCTGAAGCTTTCTTT.

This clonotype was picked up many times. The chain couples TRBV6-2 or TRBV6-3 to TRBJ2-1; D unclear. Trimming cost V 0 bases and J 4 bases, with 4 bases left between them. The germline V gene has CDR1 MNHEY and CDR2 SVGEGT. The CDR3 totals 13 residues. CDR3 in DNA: TGTGCCAGCAGTTACTCTGGATACAATGAGCAGTTCTTC. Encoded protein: CASSYSGYNEQFF.

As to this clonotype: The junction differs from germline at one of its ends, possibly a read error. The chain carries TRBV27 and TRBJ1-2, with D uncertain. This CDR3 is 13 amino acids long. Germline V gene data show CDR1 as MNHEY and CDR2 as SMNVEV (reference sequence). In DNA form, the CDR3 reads TGTGCCAGCAGTCCCGTTCCTAACAATGGCTACACCTTC. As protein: CASSPVPNNGYTF.